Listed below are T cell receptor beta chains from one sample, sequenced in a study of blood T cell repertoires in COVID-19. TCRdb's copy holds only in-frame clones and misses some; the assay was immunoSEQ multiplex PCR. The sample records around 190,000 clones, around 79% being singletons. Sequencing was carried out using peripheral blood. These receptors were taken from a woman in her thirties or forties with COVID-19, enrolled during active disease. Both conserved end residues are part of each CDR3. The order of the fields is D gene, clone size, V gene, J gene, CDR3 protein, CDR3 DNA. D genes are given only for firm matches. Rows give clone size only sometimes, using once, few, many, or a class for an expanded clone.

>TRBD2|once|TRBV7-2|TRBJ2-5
CASSPRTSGSGGTQYF
TGTGCCAGCAGCCCAAGGACTAGCGGGAGCGGGGGGACCCAGTACTTC
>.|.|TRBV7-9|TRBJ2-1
CASRSNFRDSVNGEQFF
TGTGCCAGCAGATCTAATTTCCGGGACTCCGTGAACGGTGAGCAGTTCTTC
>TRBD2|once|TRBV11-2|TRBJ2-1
CASSTNPTSDNEQFF
TGTGCCAGCAGCACCAACCCAACTAGCGACAATGAGCAGTTCTTC
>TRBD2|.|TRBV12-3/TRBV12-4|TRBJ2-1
CASKGLGDNEQFF
TGTGCCAGCAAGGGACTAGGAGACAATGAGCAGTTCTTC
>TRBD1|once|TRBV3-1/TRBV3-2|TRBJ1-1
CASSPPGTGRWEAFF
TGTGCCAGCAGCCCCCCCGGGACAGGGAGATGGGAAGCTTTCTTT
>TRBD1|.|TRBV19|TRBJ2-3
CASSIRTGGTDTQYF
TGTGCCAGTAGTATCCGGACAGGGGGAACAGATACGCAGTATTTT
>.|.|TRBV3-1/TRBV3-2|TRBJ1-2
CASAVGQGGYTF
TGTGCCAGCGCAGTTGGGCAGGGCGGCTACACCTTC
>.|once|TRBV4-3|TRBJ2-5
CASSRSIQETQYF
TGCGCCAGCAGCCGTAGCATCCAAGAGACCCAGTACTTC
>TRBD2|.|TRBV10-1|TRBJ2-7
CASSESGGPEQYF
TGCGCCAGCAGTGAGTCGGGAGGGCCCGAGCAGTACTTC
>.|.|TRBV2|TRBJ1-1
CASTQGESEAFF
TGTGCCAGCACACAGGGTGAATCTGAAGCTTTCTTT
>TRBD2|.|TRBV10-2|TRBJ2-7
CASSESTRGGLGRQYF
TGCGCCAGCAGTGAGTCGACTCGCGGGGGACTCGGGAGGCAGTACTTC
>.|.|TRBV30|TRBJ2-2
CASGVGGRVTGELFF
TGTGCCTCGGGGGTAGGGGGAAGGGTTACCGGGGAGCTGTTTTTT
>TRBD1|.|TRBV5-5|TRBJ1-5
CASSRGTGEQPQHF
TGTGCCAGCAGCAGAGGGACAGGGGAACAGCCCCAGCATTTT
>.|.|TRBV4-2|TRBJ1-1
CASSQAGERAFF
TGTGCCAGCAGCCAAGCAGGGGAGCGAGCTTTCTTT
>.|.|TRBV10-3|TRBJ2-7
CAISEDRISYEQYF
TGTGCCATCAGTGAAGACAGGATCTCCTACGAGCAGTACTTC
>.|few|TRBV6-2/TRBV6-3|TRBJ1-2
CASSKGGNVKGYTF
TGTGCCAGCAGTAAGGGCGGGAACGTAAAGGGCTACACCTTC
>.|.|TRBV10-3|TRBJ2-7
CAISESRIYEQYF
TGTGCCATCAGTGAGTCTAGAATCTACGAGCAGTACTTC
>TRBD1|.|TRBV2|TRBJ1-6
CASSDSGTGPSPLHF
TGTGCCAGCAGTGACTCCGGGACAGGGCCCTCACCCCTCCACTTT
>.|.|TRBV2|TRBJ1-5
CASSVGGARNQPQHF
TGTGCCAGCAGTGTTGGAGGGGCGCGGAATCAGCCCCAGCATTTT
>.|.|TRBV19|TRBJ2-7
CASSITSSGEQYF
TGTGCCAGTAGTATCACTAGTTCGGGCGAGCAGTACTTC
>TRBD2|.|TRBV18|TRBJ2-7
CASSPTAGNSYEQYF
TGTGCCAGCTCACCAACAGCGGGAAACTCCTACGAGCAGTACTTC
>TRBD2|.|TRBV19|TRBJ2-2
CASRPQPGLAGGTGELFF
TGTGCCAGTCGCCCGCAGCCCGGACTAGCGGGAGGGACCGGGGAGCTGTTTTTT
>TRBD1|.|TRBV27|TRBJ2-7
CASSPPGQGGTYEQYF
TGTGCCAGCAGTCCCCCCGGACAGGGGGGAACCTACGAGCAGTACTTC
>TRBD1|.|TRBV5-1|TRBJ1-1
CASSLGGGLVNTEAFF
TGCGCCAGCAGCTTGGGAGGGGGCTTGGTGAACACTGAAGCTTTCTTT
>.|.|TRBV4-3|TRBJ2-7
CASSQDRAGSTYEQYF
TGCGCCAGCAGCCAAGATCGGGCAGGGTCGACCTACGAGCAGTACTTC
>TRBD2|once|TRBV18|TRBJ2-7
CASSPTSGTWDEQYF
TGTGCCAGCTCACCGACTAGCGGGACATGGGACGAGCAGTACTTC
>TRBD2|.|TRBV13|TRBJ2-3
CASSLALSGGATDTQYF
TGTGCCAGCAGCTTAGCTCTTAGCGGGGGGGCCACAGATACGCAGTATTTT
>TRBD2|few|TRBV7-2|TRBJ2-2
CASSSSSGGNTGELFF
TGTGCCAGCAGCTCCTCTAGCGGAGGGAACACCGGGGAGCTGTTTTTT
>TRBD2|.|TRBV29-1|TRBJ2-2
CSVGGSGDPNTGELFF
TGCAGCGTTGGAGGTAGCGGGGACCCGAACACCGGGGAGCTGTTTTTT
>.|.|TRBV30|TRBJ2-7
CAWRETGRGSSEQYF
TGTGCCTGGAGAGAAACAGGGCGCGGATCATCCGAGCAGTACTTC
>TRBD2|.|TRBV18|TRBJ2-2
CASRSGGLTGELFF
TGTGCCAGCCGTAGCGGGGGCCTAACCGGGGAGCTGTTTTTT
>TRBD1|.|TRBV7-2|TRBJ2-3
CASSPGQGFIDTQYF
TGTGCCAGCAGCCCTGGACAGGGGTTTATAGATACGCAGTATTTT
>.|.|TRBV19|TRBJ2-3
CASRSEDTQYF
TGTGCCAGTAGGAGCGAAGATACGCAGTATTTT
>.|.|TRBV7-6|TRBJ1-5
CASSLMAGPQHQPQHF
TGTGCCAGCAGCTTAATGGCAGGGCCCCAGCATCAGCCCCAGCATTTT
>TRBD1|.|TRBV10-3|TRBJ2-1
CAISEWQGAHEQFF
TGTGCCATCAGTGAGTGGCAGGGGGCCCATGAGCAGTTCTTC
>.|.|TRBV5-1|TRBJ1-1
CASTKGMNTEAFF
TGCGCCAGCACGAAGGGGATGAACACTGAAGCTTTCTTT
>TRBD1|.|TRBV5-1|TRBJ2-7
CASSELTGVGYEQYF
TGCGCCAGCAGCGAATTGACAGGGGTAGGCTACGAGCAGTACTTC
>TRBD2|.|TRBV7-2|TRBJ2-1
CASSQREGRNEQFF
TGTGCCAGCAGCCAACGGGAGGGCCGGAATGAGCAGTTCTTC
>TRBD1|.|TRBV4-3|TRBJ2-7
CASSQGTGGLEQYF
TGCGCCAGCAGCCAGGGGACAGGGGGCCTCGAGCAGTACTTC
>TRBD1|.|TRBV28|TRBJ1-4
CASRTGGQSNEKLFF
TGTGCCAGCAGGACAGGGGGACAGAGCAACGAAAAACTGTTTTTT
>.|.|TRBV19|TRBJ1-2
CASSIGTRGGYTF
TGTGCCAGTAGTATAGGGACAAGAGGTGGCTACACCTTC
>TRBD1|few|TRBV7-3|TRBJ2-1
CASSRDRGSYNEQFF
TGTGCCAGCAGCCGGGACAGGGGCTCCTACAATGAGCAGTTCTTC
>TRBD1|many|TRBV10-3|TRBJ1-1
CAFRDRHKDTEAFF
TGTGCATTCAGGGACAGGCACAAAGACACTGAAGCTTTCTTT
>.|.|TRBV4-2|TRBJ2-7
CASSQDTPQAATSSYEQYF
TGTGCCAGCAGCCAAGATACCCCCCAGGCGGCCACTAGCTCCTACGAGCAGTACTTC
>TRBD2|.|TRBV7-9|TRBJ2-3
CASSWTSGRATDTQYF
TGTGCCAGCAGCTGGACTAGCGGGAGGGCCACAGATACGCAGTATTTT
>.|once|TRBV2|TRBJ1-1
CASSEVLGGGAEAFF
TGTGCCAGCAGTGAAGTTTTGGGGGGAGGGGCTGAAGCTTTCTTT
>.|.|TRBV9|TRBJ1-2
CASSLDRGHGYTF
TGTGCCAGCAGCCTCGACCGAGGTCATGGCTACACCTTC
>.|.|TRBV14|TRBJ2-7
CASSQGRGYEQYF
TGTGCCAGCAGCCAAGGACGGGGCTACGAGCAGTACTTC
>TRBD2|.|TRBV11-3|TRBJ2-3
CASSPGLAGTDTQYF
TGTGCCAGCAGCCCGGGACTAGCGGGCACAGATACGCAGTATTTT